The clone carrying this TCR beta chain showed up many times. No antigen is known for it. These data originate in a study of Graves' ophthalmopathy and Graves' hyperthyroidism. Study overall: Sampling took place at initial diagnosis, with peripheral blood obtained before any treatment.

Notes on the study in general: The blood repertoire also included most expanded thyroid clonotypes above 0.001 frequency.

Germline lookup yields CDR1 SNHLY and CDR2 FYNNEI. The V and J ends lost 7 bases and 3 bases respectively, with 10 bases between them. The CDR3 length is 12 residues. RNA served as the template for amplifying TCR beta CDR3 regions. The workflow started with a first-round RT-PCR run with HTBI primers and then moved on to a second-round multiplex PCR. MiXCR, run by TCRdb on the multiplex PCR reads, gives a single entry per CDR3 protein. The data show 400,000 or so distinct CDR3 sequences, roughly 14% seen once. This sequence joins TRBV2 and TRBJ2-7; D tentatively reads TRBD1 or TRBD2 (5 bases each). The sequence was obtained from a woman between 18 and 30 years old with stable Graves' hyperthyroidism. The sample was peripheral blood. CDR3 DNA sequence: TGTGCCAGCACGAGGGGAAACTACGAGCAGTACTTC. Its protein product is CASTRGNYEQYF.